These 9 T cell receptor beta chains were sequenced from one sample in a study of blood T cells in healthy people across ages. PCR was performed a second time for roughly 6 to 12 cycles using a sample-barcoded 5' primer and a J-beta primer mix. Each CDR3 protein gets one entry after TCRdb re-called the 5' RACE reads with MiXCR. Of about 1.8 million distinct CDR3 sequences listed, about 50% are singletons. The source material was blood. The receptors stem from a woman between 40 and 55 years old in good health.

This chain connects TRBV11-3 to TRBJ2-5, with D maybe TRBD1 (5 bases). This CDR3 has 16 amino acids. CDR1 SGHNT and CDR2 YENEEA come from the germline V gene. Trimming stripped 1 base from V and 2 bases from J, with 14 bases between. The chain's CDR3 is CASSLGRTSIQETQYF. CDR3 in DNA: TGTGCCAGCAGCTTAGGAAGGACATCGATACAAGAGACCCAGTACTTC. Variable domain in full (rest from reference TRBV11-3 and TRBJ2-5): EAGVVQSPRYKIIEKKQPVAFWCNPISGHNTLYWYLQNLGQGPELLIRYENEEAVDDSQLPKDRFSAERLKGVDSTLKIQPAELGDSAVYLCASSLGRTSIQETQYFGPGTRLLVL.

This clonotype has just a few counts. This chain uses TRBV6-2 or TRBV6-3 with TRBJ2-1; 11 bases are a match to TRBD2. Germline CDR1 and CDR2: MNHEY and SVGEGT. The CDR3 is 15 residues long. V was clipped by 3 bases and J by 8 bases; unmatched bases: 6. The CDR3 DNA follows: TGTGCCAGCAGTTATGGGGTAGCGGGGGGGCATGAGCAGTTCTTC. Its protein product is CASSYGVAGGHEQFF.

This chain links TRBV5-1 with TRBJ2-1; 7 bases agree with TRBD2. The CDR3 is 16 residues long. Germline CDR1 SGHRS, CDR2 YFSETQ. J gave up 3 bases and V 0 bases, and 6 bases lay outside the gene matches. This CDR3 is CASSLVAAGRYNEQFF. The CDR3 DNA reads TGCGCCAGCAGCTTGGTGGCAGCGGGGCGCTACAATGAGCAGTTCTTC.

The V call is TRBV29-1, the J call TRBJ2-1; no definite D call. The CDR3 covers 12 residues. V shed 4 bases and J shed 3 bases, with 7 bases lying between them. Germline V gene data show CDR1 as SQVTM and CDR2 as ANQGSEA. CDR3 DNA: TGCAGCGTTGTTTACAGCTACAATGAGCAGTTCTTC. This encodes CSVVYSYNEQFF.

The chain recombines TRBV28 with TRBJ2-5, with 7 bases aligning to TRBD2. V trimming: 10 bases; J trimming: 4 bases; junction bases outside the gene matches: 15. The CDR3 is 15 residues long. Germline CDR1 and CDR2: MDHEN and SYDVKM. CDR3 sequence: CATRGEGRPLETQYF. CDR3 sequence (DNA): TGTGCCACTCGGGGGGAGGGCAGACCCCTAGAGACCCAGTACTTC.

This clonotype was seen a few times. This chain uses TRBV13 with TRBJ2-6; D gene ambiguous. The CDR3 contains 15 residues. Germline V gene sequence: CDR1 PRHDT, CDR2 FYEKMQ (reference sequence). V lost 3 bases and J lost 4, with 10 bases in between. The CDR3 here is CASSLTRPGANVLTF. The CDR3 nucleotides are TGTGCCAGCAGCTTGACGCGACCCGGGGCCAACGTCCTGACTTTC. Supplemented by reference TRBV13 and TRBJ2-6, the full variable domain reads AAGVIQSPRHLIKEKRETATLKCYPIPRHDTVYWYQQGPGQDPQFLISFYEKMQSDKGSIPDRFSAQQFSDYHSELNMSSLELGDSALYFCASSLTRPGANVLTFGAGSRLTVL.

The chain is built from TRBV6-5 and TRBJ2-3; 13 bases match TRBD2. Germline assignment: CDR1 MNHEY and CDR2 SVGAGI. V shed 4 bases, J shed 1 base, and the junction held 8 bases outside the gene matches. CDR3 size: 18 residues. The CDR3 bases are TGTGCCAGCAGTTGGGGACTAGCGGGGCCCCACGGCACAGATACGCAGTATTTT. Protein product: CASSWGLAGPHGTDTQYF.

This clonotype has more than one count but fewer than ten. The chain has TRBV6-6 and TRBJ2-1; TRBD1 is a possible D gene (6 bases). V lost 0 bases and J lost 2, with 14 bases in between. This CDR3 is 17 amino acids long. The germline V gene encodes CDR1 MNHNY and CDR2 SVGAGI (reference sequence). CDR3: CASSYSRMGAAYNEQFF. The CDR3 DNA is TGTGCCAGCAGTTACTCGAGGATGGGGGCCGCCTACAATGAGCAGTTCTTC.

This clonotype came up many times. V gene TRBV20-1 combines with J gene TRBJ2-1, with 10 bases fitting TRBD2. Trimming at V came to 6 bases and at J to 0 bases, leaving 2 bases not matched to a gene. The CDR3 spans 14 residues. Germline CDR1 is DFQATT and CDR2 is SNEGSKA (reference sequence). DNA of the CDR3: TGCAGTGCACCTAGCGGGAGCTCCTACAATGAGCAGTTCTTC. This encodes CSAPSGSSYNEQFF.